This T cell receptor beta chain was profiled in a study of T cell responses to AZD1222 COVID-19 vaccine. This clone has a single count. Its matching antigen is unknown. The germline gives CDR1 SQVTM, CDR2 ANQGSEA. The CDR3 is 12 residues long. J was trimmed by 5 bases and V by 7 bases; bases with no gene match: 4. Profiling relied on immunoSEQ multiplex PCR, and the TCRdb table lists in-frame clones only, not all of them. Here the sample spans about 150,000 clones, approximately 87% being singletons. Broader study findings: Increases in Spike-specific TCR breadth and depth were seen after two AZD1222 doses.

The input for sequencing was peripheral blood, taken 28 days after the second AZD1222 dose. The V gene is TRBV29-1, the J gene TRBJ1-1; 10 bases match TRBD1. The receptor's source is an adult who received the AZD1222 COVID-19 vaccine. Written as DNA, the CDR3 is TGCAGCGGTGGACAGGGGGGAACTGAAGCTTTCTTT. Translating gives CSGGQGGTEAFF.